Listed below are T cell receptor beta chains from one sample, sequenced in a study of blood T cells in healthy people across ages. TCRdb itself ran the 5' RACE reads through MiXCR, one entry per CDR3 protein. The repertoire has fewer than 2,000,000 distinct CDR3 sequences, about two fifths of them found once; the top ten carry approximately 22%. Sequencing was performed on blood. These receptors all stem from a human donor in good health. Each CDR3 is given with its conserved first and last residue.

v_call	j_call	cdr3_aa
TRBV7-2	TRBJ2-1	CASSLEDGEGEQFF
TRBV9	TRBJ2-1	CASSVELAGIHEQFF
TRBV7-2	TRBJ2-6	CASSLEDRASGANVRTF
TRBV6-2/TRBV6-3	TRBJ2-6	CASTVNGRSSGANVLTF
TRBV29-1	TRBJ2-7	CSVEAPAGGGYEQYF
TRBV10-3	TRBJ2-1	CAISLGTVTYNEQFF
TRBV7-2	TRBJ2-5	CASSFGRDQETQYF
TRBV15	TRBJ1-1	CATSRDLIDGAFF
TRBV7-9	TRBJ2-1	CASSRTSSSSYNEQFF
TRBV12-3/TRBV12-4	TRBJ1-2	CASSLTPGAGYTF
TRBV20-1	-	CSASGTGIHEQYF
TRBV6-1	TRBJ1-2	CASIPPGGGRYGYTF
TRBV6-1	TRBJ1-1	CASRDNRDRGRLTEAFF
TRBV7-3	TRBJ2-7	CASSLIGGSSYEQYF
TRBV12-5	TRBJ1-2	CASGLDNYGYTF
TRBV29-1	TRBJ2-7	CSVGQAYYEQYF
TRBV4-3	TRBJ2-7	CASSQDYSGGVSSYEQYF
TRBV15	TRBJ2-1	CATSRAGLGNNEQFF
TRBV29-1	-	CSVVTLQLTYEQYF
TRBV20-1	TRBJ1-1	CGARGTSSGNTEAFF
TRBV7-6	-	CASSLHGLVGEGETQYF
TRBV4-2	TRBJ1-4	CASSHGGIGAEKLFF
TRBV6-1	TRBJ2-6	CASEWDSYSGANVLTF
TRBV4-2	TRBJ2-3	CASSTRGQDTQYF
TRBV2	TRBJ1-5	CASRQGQPQHF
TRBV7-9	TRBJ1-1	CASSIAGLNTEAFF
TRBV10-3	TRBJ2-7	CAISPKYEQYF
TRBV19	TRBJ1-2	CAEERREAYGYTF
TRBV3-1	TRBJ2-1	CASSQERSTDEQFF
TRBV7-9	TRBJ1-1	CASSFSWGRAEAFF
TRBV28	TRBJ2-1	CAGSLPGDTAYNEQFF
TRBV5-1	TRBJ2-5	CASSLTGTDLETQYF
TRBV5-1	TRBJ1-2	CASSQTTGIVGSRSGYTF
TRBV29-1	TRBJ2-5	CSVERGVLNEQYF
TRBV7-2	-	CASSSGWGYDYEQYF
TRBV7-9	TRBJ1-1	CASSLVVALNTEAFF
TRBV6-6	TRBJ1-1	CASSYVQGNTEAFF
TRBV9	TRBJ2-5	CASSPGTSGQTQYF
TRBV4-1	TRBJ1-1	CASSQVIMGAEAFF
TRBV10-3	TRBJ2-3	CAIRREDRLITDTQYF
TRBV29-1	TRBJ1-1	CSTPSGQANTEAFF
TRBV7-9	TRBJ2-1	CASSFPTGASNEQFF
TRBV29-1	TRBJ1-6	CSVRLGTVTNSPLHF